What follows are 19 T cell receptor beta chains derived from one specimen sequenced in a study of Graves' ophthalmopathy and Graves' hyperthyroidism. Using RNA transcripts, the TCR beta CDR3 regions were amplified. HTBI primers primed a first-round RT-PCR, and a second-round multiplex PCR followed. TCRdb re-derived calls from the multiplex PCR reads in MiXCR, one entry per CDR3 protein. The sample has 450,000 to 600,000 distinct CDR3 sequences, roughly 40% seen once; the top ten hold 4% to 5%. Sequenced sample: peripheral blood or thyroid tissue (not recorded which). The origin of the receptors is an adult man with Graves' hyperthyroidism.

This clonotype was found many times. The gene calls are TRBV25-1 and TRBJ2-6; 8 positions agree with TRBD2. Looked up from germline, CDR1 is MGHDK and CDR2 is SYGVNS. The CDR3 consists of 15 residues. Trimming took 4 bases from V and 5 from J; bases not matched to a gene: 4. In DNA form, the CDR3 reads TGTGCCAGCAGTGGCGGGGGGATTAGGGCCAACGTCCTGACTTTC. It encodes CASSGGGIRANVLTF.

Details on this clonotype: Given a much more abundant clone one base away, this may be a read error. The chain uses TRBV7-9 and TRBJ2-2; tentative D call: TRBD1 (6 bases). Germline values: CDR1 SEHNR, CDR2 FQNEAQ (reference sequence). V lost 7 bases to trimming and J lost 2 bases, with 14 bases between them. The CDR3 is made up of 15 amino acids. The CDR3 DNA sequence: TGTGCCAGCACCTTTCCGGACAGAAACACCGGGGAGCTGTTTTTT. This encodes CASTFPDRNTGELFF.

The CDR3 sequence: CASSPAVALETQYF. The DNA for the CDR3 is TGCGCCAGCAGCCCGGCGGTCGCATTGGAGACCCAGTACTTC. This rearrangement joins TRBV5-1 to TRBJ2-5; D not resolved. This CDR3 is 14 amino acids long. Trimming stripped 4 bases from V and 5 bases from J, with 15 bases between. Germline CDR1 SGHRS, CDR2 YFSETQ.

In DNA form, the CDR3 reads TGTGCCAGCAGCGATTCAGTGACAGGGGAGTACTTC. The encoded protein is CASSDSVTGEYF. This chain links TRBV5-5 with TRBJ2-7; 8 positions match TRBD1. The CDR3 length is 12 residues. The ends lost 4 bases at V and 11 bases at J; junction bases unmatched: 8. Germline loops: CDR1 SGHKS, CDR2 YYEKEE (reference sequence).

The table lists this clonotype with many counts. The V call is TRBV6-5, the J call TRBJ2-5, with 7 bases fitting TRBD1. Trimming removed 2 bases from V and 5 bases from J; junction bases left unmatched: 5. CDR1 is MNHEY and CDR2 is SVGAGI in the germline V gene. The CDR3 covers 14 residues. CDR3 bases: TGTGCCAGCAGTTACGAGGGGGCGGTGGAGACCCAGTACTTC. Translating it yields CASSYEGAVETQYF.

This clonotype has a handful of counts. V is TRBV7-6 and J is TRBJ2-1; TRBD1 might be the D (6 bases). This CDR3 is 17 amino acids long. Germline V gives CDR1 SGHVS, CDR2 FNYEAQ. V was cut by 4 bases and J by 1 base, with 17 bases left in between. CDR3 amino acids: CASSSEKGDLSYNEQFF. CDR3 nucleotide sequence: TGTGCCAGCAGCTCAGAAAAGGGGGACCTTTCCTACAATGAGCAGTTCTTC.

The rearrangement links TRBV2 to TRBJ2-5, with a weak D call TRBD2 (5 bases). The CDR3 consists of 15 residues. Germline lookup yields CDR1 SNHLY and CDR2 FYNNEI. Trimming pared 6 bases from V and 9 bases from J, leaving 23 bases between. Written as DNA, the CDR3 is TGTGCCAGCAGCCAAGATGCCGGGTTTATGGAGGCCCAGTACTTC. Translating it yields CASSQDAGFMEAQYF.

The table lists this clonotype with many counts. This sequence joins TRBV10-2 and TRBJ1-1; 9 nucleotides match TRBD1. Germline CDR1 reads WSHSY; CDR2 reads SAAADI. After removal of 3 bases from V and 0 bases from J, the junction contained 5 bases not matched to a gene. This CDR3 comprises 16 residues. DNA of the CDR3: TGCGCCAGCAGTGAAGGGACAGGGTACATGAACACTGAAGCTTTCTTT. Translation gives CASSEGTGYMNTEAFF.

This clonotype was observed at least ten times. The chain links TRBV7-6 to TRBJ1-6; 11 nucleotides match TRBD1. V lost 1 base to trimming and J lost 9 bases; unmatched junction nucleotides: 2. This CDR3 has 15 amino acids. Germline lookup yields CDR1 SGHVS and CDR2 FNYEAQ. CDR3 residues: CASSLGGQGVSPLHF. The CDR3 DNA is TGTGCCAGCAGCTTAGGGGGACAGGGGGTTTCACCCCTCCACTTT.

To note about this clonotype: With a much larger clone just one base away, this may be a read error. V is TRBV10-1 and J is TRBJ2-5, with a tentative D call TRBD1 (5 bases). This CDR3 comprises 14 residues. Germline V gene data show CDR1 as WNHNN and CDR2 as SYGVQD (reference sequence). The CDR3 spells CAGSDVGQEETQYF. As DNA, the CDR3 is TGCGCCGGCAGCGACGTCGGACAAGAAGAGACCCAGTACTTC.

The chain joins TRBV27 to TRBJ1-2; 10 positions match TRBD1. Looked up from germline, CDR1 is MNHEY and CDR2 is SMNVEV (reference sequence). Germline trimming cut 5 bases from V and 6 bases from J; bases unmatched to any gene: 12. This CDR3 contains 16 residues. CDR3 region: CASSRWGGQGVDGYTF. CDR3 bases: TGTGCCAGCAGTAGATGGGGTGGACAGGGGGTGGATGGCTACACCTTC.

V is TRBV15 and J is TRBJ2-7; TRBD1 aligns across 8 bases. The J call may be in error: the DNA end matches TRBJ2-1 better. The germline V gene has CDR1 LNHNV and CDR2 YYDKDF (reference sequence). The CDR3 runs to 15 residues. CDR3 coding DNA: TGTGCCACCAAGGAAGACAGGGGTACCTACAATGAGCAGTTCTTC. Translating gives CATKEDRGTYNEQFF.

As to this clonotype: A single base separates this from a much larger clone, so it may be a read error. The CDR3 spells CASSSTGAPYNSPLHF. Here the CDR3 DNA reads TGTGCCAGCAGCTCTACAGGGGCCCCCTATAATTCACCCCTCCACTTT. The chain has TRBV7-9 and TRBJ1-6; 7 bases line up with TRBD1. Germline V lookup: CDR1 SEHNR, CDR2 FQNEAQ (reference sequence). This CDR3 is 16 amino acids long. J gave up 2 bases and V 4 bases, and 5 bases lay outside the gene matches.

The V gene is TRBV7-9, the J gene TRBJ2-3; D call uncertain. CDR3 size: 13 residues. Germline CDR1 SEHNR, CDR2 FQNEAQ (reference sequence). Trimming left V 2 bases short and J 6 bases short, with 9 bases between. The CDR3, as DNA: TGTGCCAGCAGCTTATCAGTATCGGATACGCAGTATTTT. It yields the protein CASSLSVSDTQYF.

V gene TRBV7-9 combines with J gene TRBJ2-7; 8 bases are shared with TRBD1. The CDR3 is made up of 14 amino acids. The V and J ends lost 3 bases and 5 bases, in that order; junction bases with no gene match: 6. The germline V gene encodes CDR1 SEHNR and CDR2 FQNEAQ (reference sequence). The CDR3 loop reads CASSFGQGLHEQYF. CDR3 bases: TGTGCCAGCAGCTTCGGACAGGGCTTACACGAGCAGTACTTC.

CDR3 DNA: TGTGCCACCGGGGGACAGGCGAACTCCTACGAGCAGTACTTC. It translates to CATGGQANSYEQYF. This rearrangement joins TRBV7-9 to TRBJ2-7, with 8 bases that match TRBD1. CDR3 size: 14 residues. V was clipped by 10 bases and J by 0 bases; unmatched bases: 8. Per germline, CDR1 SEHNR and CDR2 FQNEAQ (reference sequence).

For the CDR3, the DNA is TGTGCCACCAGCAGAGATCATGGGGTCAATGAGCAGTACTTC. Its translation: CATSRDHGVNEQYF. The rearrangement links TRBV15 to TRBJ2-7; D remains unclear. CDR1 and CDR2 (germline): LNHNV, YYDKDF (reference sequence). CDR3 length: 14 amino acids. V shed 0 bases and J shed 7 bases, with 13 bases lying between them.

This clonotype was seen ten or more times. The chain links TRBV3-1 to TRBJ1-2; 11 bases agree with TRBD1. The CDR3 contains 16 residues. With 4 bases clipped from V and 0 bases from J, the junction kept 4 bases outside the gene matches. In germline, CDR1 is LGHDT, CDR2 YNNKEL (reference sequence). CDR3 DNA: TGTGCCAGCAGCCCAGCGGGACAGGGGGCTAACTATGGCTACACCTTC. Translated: CASSPAGQGANYGYTF.

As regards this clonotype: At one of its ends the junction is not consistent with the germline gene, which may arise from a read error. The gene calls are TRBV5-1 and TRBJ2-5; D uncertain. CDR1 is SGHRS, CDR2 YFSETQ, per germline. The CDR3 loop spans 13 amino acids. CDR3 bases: TGCACCAGCAGCGAACGGAGTTGGGAGACCCAGTACTTC. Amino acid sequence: CTSSERSWETQYF.